The 22 T cell receptor beta chains listed next were all sequenced from one sample in a study of T cell responses to AZD1222 COVID-19 vaccine. Generated by immunoSEQ multiplex PCR, the TCRdb table keeps only in-frame clones and is missing some. The repertoire consists of 100,000 to 150,000 clones, with approximately 91% occurring once and the leading ten covering around 1%. Sequencing was performed on peripheral blood, taken 28 days after the second AZD1222 dose. These receptors came from an adult who received the AZD1222 COVID-19 vaccine.

The gene calls are TRBV18 and TRBJ1-1, with D perhaps matching TRBD1 (5 bases). Looked up from germline, CDR1 is KGHSH and CDR2 is LQKENI. The CDR3 extends over 14 amino acids. Trimming removed 6 bases from V and 5 bases from J, with 16 bases in between. The CDR3 DNA follows: TGTGCCAGCTCGGGACCTGGGGGAGGGACTGAAGCTTTCTTT. Translated, it gives CASSGPGGGTEAFF.

This rearrangement joins TRBV4-2 to TRBJ1-2, with D maybe TRBD1 (6 bases). Germline V gene lookup returns CDR1 LGHNA and CDR2 YNFKEQ. CDR3 length: 17 residues. V lost 4 bases and J 4 bases, leaving 22 bases between the germline ends. The CDR3: CASSLRSETTGFYGYTF. CDR3 bases: TGTGCCAGCAGCCTAAGATCCGAAACTACAGGGTTCTATGGCTACACCTTC.

The V call is TRBV30, the J call TRBJ2-7, with D tentatively TRBD1 or TRBD2 (5 bases each). V lost 3 bases and J lost 4, with 16 bases in between. The V gene's germline CDR1 is GTSNPN and CDR2 SVGIG (reference sequence). The CDR3 runs 14 residues. This chain's CDR3 is CAWSLWDQKYEQYF. Written as DNA, the CDR3 is TGTGCCTGGAGCCTGTGGGACCAAAAGTACGAGCAGTACTTC.

This clone was counted once. The chain carries TRBV28 and TRBJ1-1; TRBD1 aligns across 9 bases. The CDR3 spans 15 residues. J was trimmed by 4 bases and V by 7 bases; bases with no gene match: 10. CDR1 is MDHEN, CDR2 SYDVKM, per germline. CDR3 in DNA: TGTGCCAGCAACTCACGGACAGGGGCGCTCACTGAAGCTTTCTTT. As protein: CASNSRTGALTEAFF. The variable domain in full, with the rest retrieved from reference TRBV28 and TRBJ1-1, is DVKVTQSSRYLVKRTGEKVFLECVQDMDHENMFWYRQDPGLGLRLIYFSYDVKMKEKGDIPEGYSVSREKKERFSLILESASTNQTSMYLCASNSRTGALTEAFFGQGTRLTVV.

The table lists this clone with a few counts. At the DNA level, this CDR3 is encoded by other sequences in the same sample as well. The V call is TRBV12-3 or TRBV12-4, the J call TRBJ1-5; 9 bases are a match to TRBD1. CDR3 size: 13 residues. V lost 6 bases and J lost 4; bases outside the gene matches: 1. The DNA for the CDR3 is TGTGCCAGCAGGGGGACAGGGAATCAGCCCCAGCATTTT. Protein sequence: CASRGTGNQPQHF.

This chain's CDR3 is CASRLGGQLNTEAFF. CDR3 DNA: TGTGCAAGTCGCTTAGGGGGGCAGTTGAACACTGAAGCTTTCTTT. The chain couples TRBV12-2 to TRBJ1-1; the D call of TRBD1 is as the table states it, not checked on the DNA. TRBV12-2 is a pseudogene. The CDR3 runs 15 residues.

The chain employs TRBV5-1 and TRBJ2-1; 12 bases are shared with TRBD2. Germline CDR1 and CDR2: SGHRS and YFSETQ. This CDR3 has 15 amino acids. V was clipped by 3 bases and J by 10 bases; unmatched bases: 8. The CDR3 nucleotides read TGCGCCAGCAGCTACGCTAGCGGGAGGGGGCGGGAGCAGTTCTTC. Protein sequence: CASSYASGRGREQFF. The full variable domain, completed using reference TRBV5-1 and TRBJ2-1, is KAGVTQTPRYLIKTRGQQVTLSCSPISGHRSVSWYQQTPGQGLQFLFEYFSETQRNKGNFPGRFSGRQFSNSRSEMNVSTLELGDSALYLCASSYASGRGREQFFGPGTRLTVL.

The chain has TRBV30 and TRBJ2-1; 10 nucleotides align to TRBD2. V lost 3 bases to trimming and J lost 3 bases; unmatched junction nucleotides: 11. This CDR3 is built from 17 residues. Germline V gene lookup returns CDR1 GTSNPN and CDR2 SVGIG (reference sequence). The CDR3 DNA reads TGTGCCTGGAGGGAAGTACTAGCGGGGAGGCTCTACAATGAGCAGTTCTTC. Translation: CAWREVLAGRLYNEQFF. The variable domain in full, with the rest retrieved from reference TRBV30 and TRBJ2-1, is SQTIHQWPATLVQPVGSPLSLECTVEGTSNPNLYWYRQAAGRGLQLLFYSVGIGQISSEVPQNLSASRPQDRQFILSSKKLLLSDSGFYLCAWREVLAGRLYNEQFFGPGTRLTVL.

The rearrangement uses TRBV6-5 and TRBJ2-1, with D uncertain. CDR3 length: 15 residues. V lost 2 bases, J lost 8 bases, and 16 bases lay in between. Germline V gene sequence: CDR1 MNHEY, CDR2 SVGAGI. Here the CDR3 reads CASSYRSPREDEQFF. The DNA for the CDR3 is TGTGCCAGCAGTTACCGGTCCCCCCGCGAGGATGAGCAGTTCTTC.

The J gene is TRBJ2-7, the V gene TRBV19; 8 bases line up with TRBD1. J gave up 4 bases and V 6 bases, and 11 bases lay outside the gene matches. CDR1 LNHDA and CDR2 SQIVND come from the germline V gene (reference sequence). This CDR3 has 15 amino acids. CDR3 bases: TGTGCCAGTAGCACACCCGGGACAGGTGTTTACGAGCAGTACTTC. Translating gives CASSTPGTGVYEQYF.

This clone was recorded only once. In DNA form, the CDR3 reads TGTGCCACCAGCAGAAAACGCGGGACAGTGAACACTGAAGCTTTCTTT. This sequence encodes CATSRKRGTVNTEAFF. The chain uses TRBV15 and TRBJ1-1; TRBD1 aligns across 7 bases. This CDR3 spans 16 amino acids. After removal of 2 bases from V and 0 bases from J, the junction contained 6 bases not matched to a gene. Germline CDR1 is LNHNV and CDR2 is YYDKDF (reference sequence).

The V gene is TRBV5-1, the J gene TRBJ2-1; 9 nucleotides align to TRBD1. The CDR3 contains 15 residues. V gave up 3 bases and J gave up 8 bases; unmatched junction bases: 9. The germline V gene has CDR1 SGHRS and CDR2 YFSETQ. CDR3 nucleotide sequence: TGCGCCAGCAGCTCTTCCGGGACAGGGAGGGATGAGCAGTTCTTC. Protein: CASSSSGTGRDEQFF.

This chain uses TRBV5-5 with TRBJ1-1; no clear D. CDR1 SGHKS and CDR2 YYEKEE come from the germline V gene (reference sequence). This CDR3 region has 13 residues. The V and J ends lost 1 base and 3 bases respectively, with 7 bases between them. The CDR3 reads CASSLRHHTEAFF. The CDR3 DNA sequence: TGTGCCAGCAGCTTGCGGCACCACACTGAAGCTTTCTTT.

The chain links TRBV4-1 to TRBJ1-5, with 7 bases identical to TRBD1. V lost 4 bases to trimming and J lost 4 bases; unmatched junction nucleotides: 4. This CDR3 is 14 amino acids long. From germline, CDR1 is MGHRA and CDR2 YSYEKL. The CDR3 protein is CASSRGTDNQPQHF. CDR3 bases: TGCGCCAGCAGCCGCGGGACAGATAATCAGCCCCAGCATTTT.

The chain carries TRBV6-5 and TRBJ2-7; no firm D call. Trimming shortened V by 7 bases and J by 2 bases, and 15 bases separated the two germline ends. Per germline, CDR1 MNHEY and CDR2 SVGAGI. The CDR3 has 14 residues. CDR3 nucleotide sequence: TGTGCCAGCAATCAACCGGGCCGAACCTACGAGCAGTACTTC. Amino acid sequence: CASNQPGRTYEQYF.

This clone was counted a few times. This chain joins TRBV19 and TRBJ1-5, with a possible D match to TRBD1 (5 bases). This CDR3 is 16 amino acids long. Between the trimmed V and J ends, which lost 8 bases and 1 base, there was a span of 18 bases. Per the germline V gene, CDR1 is LNHDA and CDR2 is SQIVND (reference sequence). DNA for the CDR3: TGTGCCAGTCATGGGGCCTGGACTAGGAGCAATCAGCCCCAGCATTTT. This sequence encodes CASHGAWTRSNQPQHF.

This chain uses TRBV11-3 with TRBJ2-1; the match to TRBD1 covers 9 bases. The J segment lost 1 base and the V segment lost 5 bases, leaving 6 bases of the junction unmatched. The germline V gene encodes CDR1 SGHNT and CDR2 YENEEA. The CDR3 is 16 residues long. The CDR3 sequence is CASSQWGTGSYNEQFF. The CDR3 DNA reads as TGTGCCAGCAGCCAATGGGGGACAGGGTCCTACAATGAGCAGTTCTTC.

V is TRBV28 and J is TRBJ2-5, with D maybe TRBD2 (6 bases). V was trimmed by 9 bases and J by 4 bases, leaving 12 bases between them. The germline V gene encodes CDR1 MDHEN and CDR2 SYDVKM. CDR3 length equals 12 residues. The CDR3 nucleotides read TGTGCCAGTAGACGGGGAGGAGAGACCCAGTACTTC. Protein sequence: CASRRGGETQYF.

This clone has a single count. The chain recombines TRBV5-4 with TRBJ1-4; D unresolved. The CDR3 extends over 14 amino acids. V gave up 0 bases and J gave up 4 bases, with 7 bases separating them. In germline, CDR1 is SGHNT, CDR2 YYREEE (reference sequence). The CDR3 sequence: CASSLGQLNEKLFF. CDR3 sequence (DNA): TGTGCCAGCAGCTTGGGGCAGCTTAATGAAAAACTGTTTTTT.

The chain recombines TRBV19 with TRBJ2-1; 7 positions agree with TRBD2. The CDR3 has 15 residues. V trimming: 5 bases; J trimming: 4 bases; junction bases outside the gene matches: 8. Germline values: CDR1 LNHDA, CDR2 SQIVND (reference sequence). The CDR3 DNA follows: TGTGCCAGTAGTCCTAGCGGAGGGAGATACAATGAGCAGTTCTTC. Residues: CASSPSGGRYNEQFF.

Only one count was recorded for this clone. The chain employs TRBV6-5 and TRBJ1-5; D is perhaps TRBD1 (5 bases). The V gene's germline CDR1 is MNHEY and CDR2 SVGAGI. V gave up 8 bases and J gave up 1 base, with 12 bases separating them. The CDR3 runs to 14 residues. CDR3: CASDKGISNQPQHF. CDR3 sequence (DNA): TGTGCCAGCGATAAGGGGATCAGCAATCAGCCCCAGCATTTT.

V usage is TRBV3-1 (or the pseudogene TRBV3-2) and J usage is TRBJ1-4; a possible D gene is TRBD1 (5 bases). The CDR3 has 18 residues. Trimming cost V 1 base and J 8 bases, with 23 bases left between them. The germline gives CDR1 LGHDT, CDR2 YNNKEL (reference sequence). CDR3 residues: CASSQVHRGDGRVEKLFF. DNA of the CDR3: TGTGCCAGCAGCCAAGTACACCGTGGAGATGGCAGGGTAGAAAAACTGTTTTTT.